What follows are 5 T cell receptor beta chains derived from one specimen sequenced in a study of identical twins. Using its own MiXCR run on the 5' RACE reads, TCRdb lists one record per CDR3 protein. The sample lists approximately 470,000 distinct CDR3 sequences; about 14% were seen once. The data also belong to a second study, concerning yellow fever vaccine responses in identical twins.

The sample consisted of CD4+ T cells sorted from blood. The receptors come from a woman in her late teens or twenties in good health.

This clonotype was counted many times. V gene TRBV7-2 combines with J gene TRBJ2-1; D might be TRBD2 (6 bases). CDR1 SGHTA and CDR2 FQGNSA come from the germline V gene. V was trimmed by 5 bases and J by 6 bases, leaving 17 bases between them. The CDR3 covers 15 residues. The CDR3 loop is CASSPPGLQTNEQFF. DNA for the CDR3: TGTGCCAGCAGCCCCCCCGGACTACAAACCAATGAGCAGTTCTTC.

The chain is built from TRBV7-9 and TRBJ2-5, with TRBD2 matching 8 bases. J gave up 3 bases and V 5 bases, and 5 bases lay outside the gene matches. This CDR3 spans 14 amino acids. CDR1 and CDR2 from the germline V gene are SEHNR and FQNEAQ (reference sequence). The CDR3 spells CASSGGGREETQYF. The DNA of the CDR3 is TGTGCCAGCAGCGGCGGGGGGCGGGAAGAGACCCAGTACTTC. The variable domain in full, with the rest retrieved from reference TRBV7-9 and TRBJ2-5, is DTGVSQNPRHKITKRGQNVTFRCDPISEHNRLYWYRQTLGQGPEFLTYFQNEAQLEKSRLLSDRFSAERPKGSFSTLEIQRTEQGDSAMYLCASSGGGREETQYFGPGTRLLVL.

V usage is TRBV6-2 or TRBV6-3 and J usage is TRBJ2-7; 8 nucleotides match TRBD2. Germline V gives CDR1 MNHEY, CDR2 SVGEGT. J gave up 4 bases and V 5 bases, and 10 bases lay outside the gene matches. This CDR3 contains 15 residues. CDR3 sequence (DNA): TGTGCCAGCAGTCCCACGGGACTAGAAGGTTACGAGCAGTACTTC. It codes for CASSPTGLEGYEQYF.

This chain connects TRBV28 to TRBJ2-5, with 14 bases identical to TRBD2. Germline V lookup: CDR1 MDHEN, CDR2 SYDVKM. The CDR3 runs to 15 residues. After removal of 6 bases from V and 4 bases from J, the junction contained 4 bases not matched to a gene. The CDR3 nucleotides read TGTGCCAGCAGGACTAGCGGGAGGGCCGTAGAGACCCAGTACTTC. Its protein is CASRTSGRAVETQYF.

The sample holds a few counts of this clonotype. The chain combines TRBV29-1 with TRBJ2-2; D is unresolved. The CDR3 totals 13 residues. Germline CDR1 and CDR2: SQVTM and ANQGSEA. V was trimmed by 6 bases and J by 4 bases, leaving 12 bases between them. The DNA for the CDR3 is TGCAGCGTCGTCACCGGCGGCACCGGGGAGCTGTTTTTT. The encoded protein is CSVVTGGTGELFF.